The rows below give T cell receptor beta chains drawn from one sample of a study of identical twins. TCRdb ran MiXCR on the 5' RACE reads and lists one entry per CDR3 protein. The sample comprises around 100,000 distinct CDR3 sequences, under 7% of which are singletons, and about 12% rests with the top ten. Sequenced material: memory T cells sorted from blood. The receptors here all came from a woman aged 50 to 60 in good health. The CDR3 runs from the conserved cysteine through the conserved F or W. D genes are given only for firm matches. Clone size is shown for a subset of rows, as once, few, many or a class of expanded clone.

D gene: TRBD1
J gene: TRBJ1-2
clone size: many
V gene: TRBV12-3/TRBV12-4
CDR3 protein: CASSLSGTGSGYTF
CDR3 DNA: TGTGCCAGCAGTTTATCGGGGACAGGATCTGGCTACACCTTC

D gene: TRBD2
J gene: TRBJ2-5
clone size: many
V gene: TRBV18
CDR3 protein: CASSPDVVRGAQYF
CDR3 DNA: TGTGCCAGCTCACCAGACGTCGTCCGGGGGGCCCAGTACTTC

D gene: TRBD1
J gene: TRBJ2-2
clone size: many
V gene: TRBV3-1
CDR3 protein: CASSQNTGGDTGELFF
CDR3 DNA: TGTGCCAGCAGCCAGAACACAGGGGGAGACACCGGGGAGCTGTTTTTT

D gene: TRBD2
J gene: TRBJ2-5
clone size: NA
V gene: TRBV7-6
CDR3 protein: CASSLGPGLAGLQETQYF
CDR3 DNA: TGTGCCAGCAGCTTAGGCCCGGGACTAGCGGGACTGCAAGAGACCCAGTACTTC

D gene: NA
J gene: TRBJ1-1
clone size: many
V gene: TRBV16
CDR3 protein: CASSQWGQVEAFF
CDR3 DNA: TGTGCCAGCAGCCAGTGGGGGCAGGTTGAAGCTTTCTTT

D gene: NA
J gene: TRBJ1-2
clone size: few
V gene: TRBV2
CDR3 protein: CASSDGPQGGYTF
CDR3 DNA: TGTGCCAGCAGTGACGGACCGCAGGGTGGCTACACCTTC

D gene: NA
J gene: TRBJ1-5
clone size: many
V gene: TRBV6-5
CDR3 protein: CASSYGDSNQPQHF
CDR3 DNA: TGTGCCAGCAGTTACGGAGACAGCAATCAGCCCCAGCATTTT

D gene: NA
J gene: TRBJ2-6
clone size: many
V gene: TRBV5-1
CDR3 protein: CASSWGDSGANVLTF
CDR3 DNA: TGCGCCAGCAGCTGGGGTGACTCTGGGGCCAACGTCCTGACTTTC

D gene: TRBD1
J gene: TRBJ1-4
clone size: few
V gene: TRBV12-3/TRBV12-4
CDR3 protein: CASSLGTGGGEKLFF
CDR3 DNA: TGTGCCAGCAGTTTGGGGACAGGGGGCGGTGAAAAACTGTTTTTT

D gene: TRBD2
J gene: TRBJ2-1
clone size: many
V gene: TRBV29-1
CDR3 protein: CSVGGSGRAGNEQFF
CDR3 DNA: TGCAGCGTTGGAGGTAGCGGGAGGGCCGGTAATGAGCAGTTCTTC

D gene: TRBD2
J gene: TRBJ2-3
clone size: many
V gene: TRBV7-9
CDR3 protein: CASSPTTGTSLRDTQYF
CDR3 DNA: TGTGCCAGCAGCCCAACAACCGGGACTAGTCTACGGGATACGCAGTATTTT

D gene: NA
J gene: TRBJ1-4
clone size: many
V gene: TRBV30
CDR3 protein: CAWSPSRGSTNEKLFF
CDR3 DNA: TGTGCCTGGTCACCCTCCCGGGGTTCAACTAATGAAAAACTGTTTTTT

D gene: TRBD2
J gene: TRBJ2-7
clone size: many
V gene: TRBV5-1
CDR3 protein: CASSLAASGNEQYF
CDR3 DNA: TGCGCCAGCAGCTTGGCGGCTAGCGGGAACGAGCAGTACTTC

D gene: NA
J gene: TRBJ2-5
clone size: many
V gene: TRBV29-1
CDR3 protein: CSVEFGETQYF
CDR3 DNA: TGCAGCGTTGAATTTGGAGAGACCCAGTACTTC

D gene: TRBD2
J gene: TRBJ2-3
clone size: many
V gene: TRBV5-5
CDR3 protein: CASTRGEADTQYF
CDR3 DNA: TGTGCCAGCACCCGGGGGGAGGCAGATACGCAGTATTTT

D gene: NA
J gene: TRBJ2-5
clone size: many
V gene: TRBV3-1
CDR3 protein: CASSQRTLQGETQYF
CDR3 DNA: TGTGCCAGCAGCCAACGCACATTACAGGGAGAGACCCAGTACTTC

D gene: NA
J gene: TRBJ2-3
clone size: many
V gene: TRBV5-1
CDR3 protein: CASRAGTPATDTQYF
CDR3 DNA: TGCGCCAGCAGGGCCGGGACCCCGGCGACAGATACGCAGTATTTT

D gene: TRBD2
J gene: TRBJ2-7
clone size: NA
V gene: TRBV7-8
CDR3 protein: CASSRGLAGVLYEQYF
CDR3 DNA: TGTGCCAGCAGCCGAGGCCTAGCGGGAGTGCTCTACGAGCAGTACTTC

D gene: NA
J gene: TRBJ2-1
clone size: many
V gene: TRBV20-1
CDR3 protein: CSARSGPSYNEQFF
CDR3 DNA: TGCAGTGCTAGGAGCGGGCCCTCCTACAATGAGCAGTTCTTC

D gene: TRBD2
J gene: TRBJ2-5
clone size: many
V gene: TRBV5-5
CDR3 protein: CASSLGLAGDWQETQYF
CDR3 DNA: TGTGCCAGCAGCTTGGGACTAGCGGGAGATTGGCAAGAGACCCAGTACTTC

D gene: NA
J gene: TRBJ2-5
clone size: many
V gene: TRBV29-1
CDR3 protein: CSVGPIQETQYF
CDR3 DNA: TGCAGCGTTGGACCGATTCAAGAGACCCAGTACTTC

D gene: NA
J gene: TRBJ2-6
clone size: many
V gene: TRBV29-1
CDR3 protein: CSVGDHGANVLTF
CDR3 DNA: TGCAGCGTTGGGGATCATGGGGCCAACGTCCTGACTTTC

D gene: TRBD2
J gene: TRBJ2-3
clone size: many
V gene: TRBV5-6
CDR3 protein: CASSTWTSGVERTDTQYF
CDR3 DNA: TGTGCCAGCAGCACCTGGACTAGCGGCGTGGAACGCACAGATACGCAGTATTTT

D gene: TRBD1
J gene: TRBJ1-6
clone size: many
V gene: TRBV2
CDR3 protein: CASTGQPDSPLHF
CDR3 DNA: TGTGCCAGCACGGGACAGCCGGATTCACCCCTCCACTTT

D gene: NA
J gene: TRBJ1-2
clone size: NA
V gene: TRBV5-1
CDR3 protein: CASSPNTQGGGYTF
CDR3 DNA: TGCGCCAGCAGCCCAAACACCCAGGGTGGTGGCTACACCTTC

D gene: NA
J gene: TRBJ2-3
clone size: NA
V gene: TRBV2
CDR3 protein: CASSEAQHLSDTQYF
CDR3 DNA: TGTGCCAGCAGTGAAGCGCAGCACTTATCAGATACGCAGTATTTT

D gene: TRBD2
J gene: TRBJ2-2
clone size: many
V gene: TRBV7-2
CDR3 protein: CASSSSGSNTGELFF
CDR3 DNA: TGTGCCAGCAGCTCTAGCGGGTCGAACACCGGGGAGCTGTTTTTT

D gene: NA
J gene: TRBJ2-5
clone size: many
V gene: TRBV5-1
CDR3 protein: CASSLGGREETQYF
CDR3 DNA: TGCGCCAGCAGCTTGGGTGGGCGAGAAGAGACCCAGTACTTC

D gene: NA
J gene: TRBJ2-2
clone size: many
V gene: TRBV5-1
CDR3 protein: CASSEVVLSDGELFF
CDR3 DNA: TGCGCCAGCAGCGAGGTAGTCCTCAGCGACGGGGAGCTGTTTTTT

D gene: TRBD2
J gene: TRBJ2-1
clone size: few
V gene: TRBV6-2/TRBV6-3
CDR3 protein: CASSPGTSGRTSPNEQFF
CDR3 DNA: TGTGCCAGCAGTCCAGGGACTAGCGGGAGGACCTCCCCCAATGAGCAGTTCTTC

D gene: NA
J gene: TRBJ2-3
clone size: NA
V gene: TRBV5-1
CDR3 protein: CASSRSRGPGDTQYF
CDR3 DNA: TGCGCCAGCAGCCGATCTCGCGGGCCGGGAGATACGCAGTATTTT

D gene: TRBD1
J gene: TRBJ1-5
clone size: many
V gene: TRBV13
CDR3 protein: CASSFGQGNSQPQHF
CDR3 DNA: TGTGCCAGCAGCTTTGGACAGGGGAATAGCCAGCCCCAGCATTTT

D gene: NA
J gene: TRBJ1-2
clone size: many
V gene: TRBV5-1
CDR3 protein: CASSLGAVTNYGYTF
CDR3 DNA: TGCGCCAGCAGCTTGGGGGCAGTAACAAACTATGGCTACACCTTC

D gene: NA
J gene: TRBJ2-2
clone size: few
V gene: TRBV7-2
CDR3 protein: CASSLWWGRNTGELFF
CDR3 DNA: TGTGCCAGCAGCTTATGGTGGGGTAGGAACACCGGGGAGCTGTTTTTT

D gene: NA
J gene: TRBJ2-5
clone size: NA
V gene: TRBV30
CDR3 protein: CAWSQSGETQYF
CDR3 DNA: TGTGCCTGGAGTCAATCTGGAGAGACCCAGTACTTC

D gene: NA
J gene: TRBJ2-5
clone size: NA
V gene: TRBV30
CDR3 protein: CAWSVGGSRKETQYF
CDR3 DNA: TGTGCCTGGAGTGTTGGGGGCTCGAGGAAGGAGACCCAGTACTTC

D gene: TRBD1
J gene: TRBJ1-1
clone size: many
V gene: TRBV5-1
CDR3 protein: CASSPGQGYNTEAFF
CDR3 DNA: TGCGCCAGCAGCCCGGGACAGGGGTATAACACTGAAGCTTTCTTT

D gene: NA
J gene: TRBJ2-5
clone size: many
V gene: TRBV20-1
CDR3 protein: CSAKPGAETQYF
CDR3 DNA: TGCAGTGCTAAGCCTGGAGCGGAGACCCAGTACTTC

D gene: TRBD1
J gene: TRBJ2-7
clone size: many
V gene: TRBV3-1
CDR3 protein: CASSQGQPGYEQYF
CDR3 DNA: TGTGCCAGCAGCCAGGGACAGCCAGGCTACGAGCAGTACTTC

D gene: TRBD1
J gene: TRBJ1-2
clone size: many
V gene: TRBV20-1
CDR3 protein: CSGAIPTGLGYGYTF
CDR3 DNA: TGCAGTGGCGCTATCCCGACAGGGCTGGGCTATGGCTACACCTTC

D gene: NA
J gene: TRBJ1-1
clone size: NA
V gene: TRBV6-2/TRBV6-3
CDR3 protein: CASSRQHTEAFF
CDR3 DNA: TGTGCCAGCTCCAGGCAGCACACTGAAGCTTTCTTT

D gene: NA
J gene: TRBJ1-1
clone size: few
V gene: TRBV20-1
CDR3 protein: CSAIHTTRRYTEAFF
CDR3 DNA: TGCAGTGCTATTCATACTACAAGGAGGTACACTGAAGCTTTCTTT

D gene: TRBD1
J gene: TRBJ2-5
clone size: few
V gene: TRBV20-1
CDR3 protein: CSARDRTGGIKTQYF
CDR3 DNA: TGCAGTGCTAGGGACCGGACAGGGGGCATTAAGACCCAGTACTTC

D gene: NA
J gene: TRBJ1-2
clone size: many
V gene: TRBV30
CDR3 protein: CAWAPGDGYGYTF
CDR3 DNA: TGTGCCTGGGCTCCGGGGGATGGCTATGGCTACACCTTC

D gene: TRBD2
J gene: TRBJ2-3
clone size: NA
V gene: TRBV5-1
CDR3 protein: CASSLNGASGSRADTQYF
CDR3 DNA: TGCGCCAGCAGCTTGAACGGCGCTAGCGGGAGTAGGGCAGATACGCAGTATTTT

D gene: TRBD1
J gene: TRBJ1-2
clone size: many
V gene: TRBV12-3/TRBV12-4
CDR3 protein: CASNRGNYGYTF
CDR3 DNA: TGTGCCAGCAACAGGGGGAACTATGGCTACACCTTC

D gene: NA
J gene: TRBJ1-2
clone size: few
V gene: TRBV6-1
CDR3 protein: CASSDPPFGYTF
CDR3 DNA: TGTGCCAGCAGTGACCCTCCCTTTGGCTACACCTTC

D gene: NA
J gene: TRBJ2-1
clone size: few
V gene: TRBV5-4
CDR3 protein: CASSLANEGPFF
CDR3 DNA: TGTGCCAGCAGCTTGGCCAACGAGGGGCCGTTCTTC

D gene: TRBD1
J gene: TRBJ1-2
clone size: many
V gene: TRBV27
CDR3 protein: CASSLVGTGGRGDYGYTF
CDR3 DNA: TGTGCCAGCAGTTTAGTGGGGACAGGGGGCAGGGGGGACTATGGCTACACCTTC

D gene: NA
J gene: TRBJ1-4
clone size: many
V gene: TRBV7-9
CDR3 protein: CASSPHDPGHEKLFF
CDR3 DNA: TGTGCCAGCAGCCCACATGACCCGGGGCATGAAAAACTGTTTTTT

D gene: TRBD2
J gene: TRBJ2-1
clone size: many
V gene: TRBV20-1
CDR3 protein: CSATPGTSGRAFDEQFF
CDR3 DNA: TGCAGTGCTACCCCCGGGACTAGCGGGAGGGCGTTTGATGAGCAGTTCTTC

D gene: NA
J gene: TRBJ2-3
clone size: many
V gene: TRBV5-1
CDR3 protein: CASSSARGDTQYF
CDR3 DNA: TGCGCCAGCAGCTCCGCTAGGGGAGATACGCAGTATTTT

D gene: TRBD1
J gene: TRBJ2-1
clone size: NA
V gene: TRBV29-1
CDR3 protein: CSEKTGGNEQFF
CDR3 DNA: TGCAGCGAGAAGACAGGGGGGAATGAGCAGTTCTTC

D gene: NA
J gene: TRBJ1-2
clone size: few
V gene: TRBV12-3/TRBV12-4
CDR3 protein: CASSFSGATYGYTF
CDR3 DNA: TGTGCCAGCAGTTTCTCAGGGGCTACCTATGGCTACACCTTC

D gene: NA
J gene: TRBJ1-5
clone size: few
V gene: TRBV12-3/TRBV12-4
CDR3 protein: CASSTRSTGSNQPQHF
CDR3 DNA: TGTGCCAGCAGTACCCGCTCAACGGGTAGCAATCAGCCCCAGCATTTT

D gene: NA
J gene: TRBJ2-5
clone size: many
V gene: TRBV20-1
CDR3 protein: CSARASDRRVETQYF
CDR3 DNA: TGCAGTGCTAGAGCCTCGGACCGTAGAGTGGAGACCCAGTACTTC

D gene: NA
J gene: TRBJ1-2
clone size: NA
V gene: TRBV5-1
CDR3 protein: CASSFNRDSNGYTF
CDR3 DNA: TGCGCCAGCAGCTTTAACCGGGACTCTAACGGCTACACCTTC

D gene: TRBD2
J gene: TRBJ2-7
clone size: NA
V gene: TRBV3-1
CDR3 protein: CASSKASGSVEQYF
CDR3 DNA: TGTGCCAGCAGCAAGGCTAGCGGGAGTGTCGAGCAGTACTTC

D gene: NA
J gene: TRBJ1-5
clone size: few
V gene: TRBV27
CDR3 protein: CASSFAGPGAGSDQPQHF
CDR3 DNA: TGTGCCAGCAGTTTCGCCGGGCCCGGGGCAGGGTCTGATCAGCCCCAGCATTTT

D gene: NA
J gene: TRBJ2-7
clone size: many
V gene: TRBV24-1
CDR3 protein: CATSAGPYEQYF
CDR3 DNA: TGTGCCACCAGTGCGGGGCCCTACGAGCAGTACTTC